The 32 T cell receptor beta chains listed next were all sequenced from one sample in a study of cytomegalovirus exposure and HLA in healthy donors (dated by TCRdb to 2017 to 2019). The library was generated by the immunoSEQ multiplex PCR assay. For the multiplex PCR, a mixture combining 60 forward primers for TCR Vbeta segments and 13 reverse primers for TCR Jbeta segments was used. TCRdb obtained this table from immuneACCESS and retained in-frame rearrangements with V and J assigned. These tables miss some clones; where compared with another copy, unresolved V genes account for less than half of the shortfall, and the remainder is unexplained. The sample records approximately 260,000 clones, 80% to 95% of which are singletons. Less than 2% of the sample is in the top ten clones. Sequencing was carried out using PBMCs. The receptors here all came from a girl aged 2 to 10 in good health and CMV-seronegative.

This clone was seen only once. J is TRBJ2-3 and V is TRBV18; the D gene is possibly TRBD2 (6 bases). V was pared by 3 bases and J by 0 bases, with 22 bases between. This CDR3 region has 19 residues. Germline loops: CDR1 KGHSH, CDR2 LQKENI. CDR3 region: CASSPIPLSGGVSTDTQYF. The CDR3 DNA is TGTGCCAGCTCACCCATTCCTCTTAGCGGAGGTGTTAGCACAGATACGCAGTATTTT. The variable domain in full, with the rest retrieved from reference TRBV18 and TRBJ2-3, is NAGVMQNPRHLVRRRGQEARLRCSPMKGHSHVYWYRQLPEEGLKFMVYLQKENIIDESGMPKERFSAEFPKEGPSILRIQQVVRGDSAAYFCASSPIPLSGGVSTDTQYFGPGTRLTVL.

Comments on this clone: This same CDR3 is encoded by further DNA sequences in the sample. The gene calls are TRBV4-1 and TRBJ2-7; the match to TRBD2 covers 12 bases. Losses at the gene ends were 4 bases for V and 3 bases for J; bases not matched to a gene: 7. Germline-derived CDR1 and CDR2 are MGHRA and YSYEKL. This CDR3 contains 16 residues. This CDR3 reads CASSRNGLAGSYEQYF. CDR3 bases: TGCGCCAGCAGCCGAAACGGACTAGCGGGAAGCTACGAGCAGTACTTC.

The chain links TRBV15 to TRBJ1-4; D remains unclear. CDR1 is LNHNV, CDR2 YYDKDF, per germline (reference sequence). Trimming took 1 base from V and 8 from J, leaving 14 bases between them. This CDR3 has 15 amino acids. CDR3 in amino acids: CATSRVHAGWEKLFF. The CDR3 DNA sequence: TGTGCCACCAGCAGAGTACACGCGGGGTGGGAAAAACTGTTTTTT.

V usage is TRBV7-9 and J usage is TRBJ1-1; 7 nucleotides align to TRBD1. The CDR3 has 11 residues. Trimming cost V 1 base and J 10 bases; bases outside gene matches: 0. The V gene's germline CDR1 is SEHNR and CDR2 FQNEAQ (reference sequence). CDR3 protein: CASSLEGAAFF. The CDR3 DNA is TGTGCCAGCAGCTTAGAGGGGGCAGCTTTCTTT.

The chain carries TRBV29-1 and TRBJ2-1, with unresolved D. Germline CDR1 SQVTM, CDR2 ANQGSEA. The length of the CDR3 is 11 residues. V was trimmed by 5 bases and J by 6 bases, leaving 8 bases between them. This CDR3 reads CSVRLGNEQFF. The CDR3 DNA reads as TGCAGCGTTCGTCTCGGCAATGAGCAGTTCTTC.

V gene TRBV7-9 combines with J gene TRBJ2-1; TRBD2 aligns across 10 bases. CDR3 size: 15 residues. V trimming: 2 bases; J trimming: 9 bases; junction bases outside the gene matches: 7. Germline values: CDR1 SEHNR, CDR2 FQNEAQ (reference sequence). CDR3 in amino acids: CASSLSAGGDIEQFF. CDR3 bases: TGTGCCAGCAGCTTATCAGCGGGAGGGGATATTGAGCAGTTCTTC.

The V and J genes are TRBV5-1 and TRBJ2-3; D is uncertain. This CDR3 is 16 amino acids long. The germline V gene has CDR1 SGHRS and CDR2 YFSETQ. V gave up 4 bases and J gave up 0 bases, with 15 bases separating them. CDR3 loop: CASSPNAATSTDTQYF. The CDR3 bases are TGCGCCAGCAGCCCGAATGCTGCGACTAGCACAGATACGCAGTATTTT.

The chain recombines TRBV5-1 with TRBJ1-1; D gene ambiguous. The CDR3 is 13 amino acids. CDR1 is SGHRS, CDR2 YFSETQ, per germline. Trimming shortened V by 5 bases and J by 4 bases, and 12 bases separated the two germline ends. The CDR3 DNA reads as TGCGCCAGCAGACCGACGGGGAGCACTGAAGCTTTCTTT. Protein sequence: CASRPTGSTEAFF.

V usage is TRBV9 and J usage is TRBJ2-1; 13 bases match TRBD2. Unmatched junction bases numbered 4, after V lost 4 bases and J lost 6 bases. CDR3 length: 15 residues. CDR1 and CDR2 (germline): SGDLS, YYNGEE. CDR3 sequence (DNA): TGTGCCAGCAGCCCGGGACTAGCGGGGCCCAATGAGCAGTTCTTC. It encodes CASSPGLAGPNEQFF.

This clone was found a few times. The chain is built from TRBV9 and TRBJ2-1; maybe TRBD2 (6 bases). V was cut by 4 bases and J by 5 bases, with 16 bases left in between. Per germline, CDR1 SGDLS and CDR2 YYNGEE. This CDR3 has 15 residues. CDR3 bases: TGTGCCAGCAGCTTCGGACTATCGGATAACAATGAGCAGTTCTTC. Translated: CASSFGLSDNNEQFF.

The CDR3 is CASSASGGNEQFF. In DNA, the CDR3 is TGTGCCAGCAGCGCCTCAGGGGGTAATGAGCAGTTCTTC. This chain uses TRBV7-9 with TRBJ2-1; 7 bases are shared with TRBD1. Germline trimming cut 5 bases from V and 7 bases from J; bases unmatched to any gene: 5. Germline assignment: CDR1 SEHNR and CDR2 FQNEAQ (reference sequence). This CDR3 comprises 13 residues.

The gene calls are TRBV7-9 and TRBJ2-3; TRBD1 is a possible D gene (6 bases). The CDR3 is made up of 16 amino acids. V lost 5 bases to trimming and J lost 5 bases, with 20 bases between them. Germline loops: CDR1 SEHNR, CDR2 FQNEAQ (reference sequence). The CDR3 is CASSQFTGTGQDTQYF. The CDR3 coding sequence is TGTGCCAGCAGCCAGTTTACAGGGACGGGTCAAGATACGCAGTATTTT. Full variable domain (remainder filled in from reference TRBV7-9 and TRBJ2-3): DTGVSQNPRHKITKRGQNVTFRCDPISEHNRLYWYRQTLGQGPEFLTYFQNEAQLEKSRLLSDRFSAERPKGSFSTLEIQRTEQGDSAMYLCASSQFTGTGQDTQYFGPGTRLTVL.

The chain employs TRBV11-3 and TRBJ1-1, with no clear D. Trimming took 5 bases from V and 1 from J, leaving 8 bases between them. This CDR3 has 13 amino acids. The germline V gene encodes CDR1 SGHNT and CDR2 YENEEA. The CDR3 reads CASSMEWNTEAFF. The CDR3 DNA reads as TGTGCCAGCAGCATGGAGTGGAACACTGAAGCTTTCTTT.

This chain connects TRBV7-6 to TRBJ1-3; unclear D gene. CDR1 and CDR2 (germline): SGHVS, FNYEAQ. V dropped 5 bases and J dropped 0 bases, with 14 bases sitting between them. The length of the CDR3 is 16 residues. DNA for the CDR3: TGTGCCAGCAGCCGGGAGCCGCTTTTCTCTGGAAACACCATATATTTT. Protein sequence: CASSREPLFSGNTIYF. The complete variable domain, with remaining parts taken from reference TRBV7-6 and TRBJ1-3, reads GAGVSQSPRYKVTKRGQDVALRCDPISGHVSLYWYRQALGQGPEFLTYFNYEAQQDKSGLPNDRFSAERPEGSISTLTIQRTEQRDSAMYRCASSREPLFSGNTIYFGEGSWLTVV.

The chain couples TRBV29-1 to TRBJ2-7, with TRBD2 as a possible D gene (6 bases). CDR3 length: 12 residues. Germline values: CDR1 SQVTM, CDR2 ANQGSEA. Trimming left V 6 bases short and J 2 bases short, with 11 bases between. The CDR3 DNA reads TGCAGCGTAGTTAGCGGTACCTACGAGCAGTACTTC. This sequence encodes CSVVSGTYEQYF.

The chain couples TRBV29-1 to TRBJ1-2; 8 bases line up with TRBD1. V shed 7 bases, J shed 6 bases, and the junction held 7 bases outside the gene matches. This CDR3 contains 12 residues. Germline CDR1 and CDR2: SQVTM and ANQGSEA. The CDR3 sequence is CSAWTGRDGYTF. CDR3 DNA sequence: TGCAGCGCATGGACAGGGAGGGATGGCTACACCTTC.

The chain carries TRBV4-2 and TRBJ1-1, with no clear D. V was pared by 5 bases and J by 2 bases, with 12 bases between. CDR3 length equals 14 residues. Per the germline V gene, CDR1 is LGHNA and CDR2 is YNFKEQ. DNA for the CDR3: TGTGCCAGCAGCTTTCCACTGAGCAACACTGAAGCTTTCTTT. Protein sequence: CASSFPLSNTEAFF.

CDR3 coding DNA: TGTGCCAGCAGCCCTGAACATCAGGGGGGTAGAGAGACCCAGTACTTC. This encodes CASSPEHQGGRETQYF. The V gene is TRBV9, the J gene TRBJ2-5, with D possibly TRBD1 on 7 matching bases. V was shortened by 4 bases and J by 4 bases, with 20 bases between the two germline ends. Germline V lookup: CDR1 SGDLS, CDR2 YYNGEE. This CDR3 comprises 16 residues.

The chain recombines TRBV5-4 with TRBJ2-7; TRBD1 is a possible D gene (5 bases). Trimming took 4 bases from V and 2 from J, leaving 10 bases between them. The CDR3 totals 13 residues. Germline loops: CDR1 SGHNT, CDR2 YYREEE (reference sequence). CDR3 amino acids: CASSDRQTYEQYF. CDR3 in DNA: TGTGCCAGCAGCGACCGACAGACCTACGAGCAGTACTTC.

Here the CDR3 reads CASSPGTGEKKLFF. CDR3 nucleotides: TGCGCCAGCAGCCCCGGGACAGGGGAGAAAAAACTGTTTTTT. J is TRBJ1-4 and V is TRBV5-1, with 10 positions matching TRBD1. Germline V gene sequence: CDR1 SGHRS, CDR2 YFSETQ. The CDR3 totals 14 residues. V lost 4 bases, J lost 9 bases, and 6 bases stayed unmatched.

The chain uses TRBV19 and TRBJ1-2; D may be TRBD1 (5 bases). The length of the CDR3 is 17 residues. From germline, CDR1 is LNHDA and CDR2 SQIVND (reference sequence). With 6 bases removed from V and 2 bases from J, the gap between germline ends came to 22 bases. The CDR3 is CASRPDAGVSQNYGYTF. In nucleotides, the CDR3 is TGTGCCAGTAGACCCGACGCGGGGGTGAGCCAGAACTATGGCTACACCTTC.

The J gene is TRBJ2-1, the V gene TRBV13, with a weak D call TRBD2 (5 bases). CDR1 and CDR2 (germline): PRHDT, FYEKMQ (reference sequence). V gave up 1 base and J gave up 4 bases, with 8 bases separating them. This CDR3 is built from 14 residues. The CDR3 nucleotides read TGTGCCAGCAGCTTAGACCGAGGGTACAATGAGCAGTTCTTC. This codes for CASSLDRGYNEQFF.

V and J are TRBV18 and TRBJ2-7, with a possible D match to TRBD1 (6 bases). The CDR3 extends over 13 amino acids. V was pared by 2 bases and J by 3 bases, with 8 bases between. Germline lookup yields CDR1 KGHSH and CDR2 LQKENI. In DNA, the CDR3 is TGTGCCAGCTCACCAAGGGGGAACTACGAGCAGTACTTC. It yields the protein CASSPRGNYEQYF.

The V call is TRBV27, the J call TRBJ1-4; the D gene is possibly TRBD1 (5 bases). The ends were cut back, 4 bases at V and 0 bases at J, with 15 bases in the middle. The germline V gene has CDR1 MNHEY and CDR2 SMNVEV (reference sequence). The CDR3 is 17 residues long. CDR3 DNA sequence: TGTGCCAGCAGTTCACCGGACGGGGGTGCAACTAATGAAAAACTGTTTTTT. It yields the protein CASSSPDGGATNEKLFF.

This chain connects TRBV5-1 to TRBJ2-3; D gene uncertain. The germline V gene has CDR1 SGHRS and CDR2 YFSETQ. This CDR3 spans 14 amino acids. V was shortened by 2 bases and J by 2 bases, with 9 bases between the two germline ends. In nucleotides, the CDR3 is TGCGCCAGCAGCTTACCCCAGAACACAGATACGCAGTATTTT. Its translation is CASSLPQNTDTQYF.

The CDR3 DNA reads TGTGCCAGCAGTGAAGAATTAGGGGGCGGGGTCCTGAACACTGAAGCTTTCTTT. This encodes CASSEELGGGVLNTEAFF. The chain employs TRBV2 and TRBJ1-1; 7 bases align to TRBD1. CDR1 and CDR2 (germline): SNHLY, FYNNEI. V shed 1 base, J shed 0 bases, and the junction held 11 bases outside the gene matches. This CDR3 contains 18 residues.

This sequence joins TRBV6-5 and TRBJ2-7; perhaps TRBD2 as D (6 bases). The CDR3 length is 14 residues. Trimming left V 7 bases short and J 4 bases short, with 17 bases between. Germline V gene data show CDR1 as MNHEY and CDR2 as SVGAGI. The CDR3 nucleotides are TGTGCCAGCAAACTAGCCTTCCATTCTTACGAGCAGTACTTC. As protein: CASKLAFHSYEQYF.

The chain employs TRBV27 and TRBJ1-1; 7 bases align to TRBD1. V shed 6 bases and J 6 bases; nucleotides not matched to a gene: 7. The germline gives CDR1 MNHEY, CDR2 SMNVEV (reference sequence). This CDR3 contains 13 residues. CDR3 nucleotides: TGTGCCAGCAGGAACGACAGGGTTGCTGAAGCTTTCTTT. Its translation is CASRNDRVAEAFF.

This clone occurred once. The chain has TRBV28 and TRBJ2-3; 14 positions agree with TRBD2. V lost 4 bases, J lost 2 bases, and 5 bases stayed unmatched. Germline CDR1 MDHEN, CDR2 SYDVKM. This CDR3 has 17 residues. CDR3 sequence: CASSSRLAGGLTDTQYF. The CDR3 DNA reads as TGTGCCAGCAGTTCCCGACTAGCGGGGGGGCTCACAGATACGCAGTATTTT.

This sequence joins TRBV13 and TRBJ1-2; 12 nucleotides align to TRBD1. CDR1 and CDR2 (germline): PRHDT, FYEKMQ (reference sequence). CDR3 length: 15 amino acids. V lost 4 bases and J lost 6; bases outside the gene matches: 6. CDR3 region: CASSSGTGGDDGYTF. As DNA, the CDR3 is TGTGCCAGCAGCTCCGGGACAGGGGGCGATGATGGCTACACCTTC.

The CDR3 is CSVQVRGFPDQPQHF. For the CDR3, the DNA is TGCAGCGTCCAGGTTAGGGGGTTCCCTGATCAGCCCCAGCATTTT. The rearrangement links TRBV29-1 to TRBJ1-5; possible D gene TRBD1, 6 bases. CDR1 and CDR2 (germline): SQVTM, ANQGSEA. The CDR3 extends over 15 amino acids. V lost 6 bases and J 5 bases, leaving 20 bases between the germline ends.

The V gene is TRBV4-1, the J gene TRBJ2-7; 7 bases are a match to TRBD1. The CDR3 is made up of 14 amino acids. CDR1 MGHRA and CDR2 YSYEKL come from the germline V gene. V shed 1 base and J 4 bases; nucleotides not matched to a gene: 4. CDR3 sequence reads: CASSQVQGNYEQYF. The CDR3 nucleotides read TGCGCCAGCAGCCAAGTACAGGGGAATTACGAGCAGTACTTC.